This T cell receptor (beta chain) was sequenced in a study of early T cells in non-severe SARS-CoV-2 infection. The V end lost 0 bases, the J end lost 11 bases, and 10 bases lay between the germline ends. Germline CDR1 and CDR2: GTSNPN and SVGIG (reference sequence). The CDR3 length is 12 residues. This clonotype came up many times. One entry per CDR3 protein results from TCRdb running MiXCR on the 5' RACE reads. The sample carries 80,000 to 95,000 distinct CDR3 sequences, roughly 13% recorded once. This TCR was recovered from an adult who was a healthcare worker with PCR-confirmed SARS-CoV-2 infection or an uninfected control (not recorded which). The sample taken for sequencing was whole blood. The chain has TRBV30 and TRBJ1-4; TRBD1 might be the D (5 bases). The CDR3 sequence is CAWSVREGKLFF. CDR3 DNA: TGTGCCTGGAGTGTACGTGAGGGGAAACTGTTTTTT. The full variable domain, completed using reference TRBV30 and TRBJ1-4, is SQTIHQWPATLVQPVGSPLSLECTVEGTSNPNLYWYRQAAGRGLQLLFYSVGIGQISSEVPQNLSASRPQDRQFILSSKKLLLSDSGFYLCAWSVREGKLFFGSGTQLSVL.